This T cell receptor beta chain is drawn from a study of blood T cell repertoires in COVID-19. The CDR3 length is 12 residues. V lost 2 bases and J 5 bases, leaving 6 bases between the germline ends. In germline, CDR1 is MNHEY, CDR2 SVGEGT. Sequencing used immunoSEQ multiplex PCR; TCRdb keeps in-frame clones, though not all of them. The repertoire holds some 190,000 clones, with approximately 86% as singletons. The gene calls are TRBV6-2 or TRBV6-3 and TRBJ1-2; the D gene is possibly TRBD1 (6 bases). Sequenced input: peripheral blood. This TCR was recovered from a woman of 80 years or more with active or convalescent COVID-19. In DNA form, the CDR3 reads TGTGCCAGCAGTTACGGACAGTATGGCTACACCTTC. Encoded protein: CASSYGQYGYTF.